The sequence of this T cell receptor beta chain was determined in a study of beta chain features in type 1 diabetes. A single heparinised blood sample, averaging approximately 116 mL, was obtained per donor. Markers CD45RO/CCR7/CD25/CD127/CD95/CD27 served to sort CD4+ naive, central memory, regulatory and stem cell-like memory cells. The sequenced template was cDNA made from the entire isolated RNA. The protocol was immunoSEQ multiplex PCR, while the TCRdb copy is restricted to in-frame clones and leaves out a portion. The sample has about 23,000 clones; less than 75% are singletons. This clone is a singleton in its sample. What it recognizes is unknown. Study-level points and caveats: For Type 1 diabetes patients, all four CD4+ subsets carried TCRB CDR3s that were moderately but significantly shorter.

The sequenced material came from stem cell memory CD4+ T cells from blood. This sequence was found in a man between 18 and 29 years old with type 1 diabetes.

This CDR3 reads CASSVQGEETQYF. Here the CDR3 DNA reads TGTGCCAGTAGTGTACAGGGGGAAGAGACCCAGTACTTC. The V and J genes are TRBV19 and TRBJ2-5; 8 bases align to TRBD1. The CDR3 sequence is 13 residues long. Germline values: CDR1 LNHDA, CDR2 SQIVND (reference sequence). The V and J ends lost 5 bases and 3 bases, in that order; junction bases with no gene match: 2.